These 23 T cell receptor beta chains share one sample of origin, sequenced in a study of tumor-infiltrating lymphocytes in primary liver carcinoma (dated by TCRdb to about 2017). The instrument given in TCRdb is Illumina HiSeq 2500. A constant-region primer and ProtoScript II reverse transcriptase were used to reverse-transcribe TCRbeta-specific cDNA from 500 ng total RNA. Construction of the TCRbeta libraries relied on three nested rounds of multiplex PCR, following a slightly modified ARM-PCR procedure. Each of the first two PCR rounds ran for around 11 cycles and used multiplex TRBV1-TRBV30 forward primers together with a Cbeta reverse primer. TCRdb reanalyzed the raw reads on its own, using fastp at Q25 for trimming and MiXCR for clone calling, and kept in-frame beta chains. Every distinct CDR3 protein forms one entry, paired with its most common genes and DNA. For this sample the table gives just over 300,000 distinct CDR3 sequences, of which around three fifths were detected only once. The ten largest clones represent around 15% of the sample.

Blood RNA was extracted from unsorted whole blood using TRIzol reagent, and germline DNA was obtained with the DNeasy Blood & Tissue kit. Sequences were obtained from peripheral blood. These TCRs come from a woman in her twenties or thirties with primary liver carcinoma and hepatitis B virus infection.

V gene TRBV7-8 combines with J gene TRBJ1-1; TRBD1 matches 7 bases. Germline V lookup: CDR1 SGHVS, CDR2 FQNEAQ. This CDR3 contains 16 residues. Losses at the gene ends were 0 bases for V and 4 bases for J; bases not matched to a gene: 8. As DNA, the CDR3 is TGTGCCAGCAGCTTAGCACCGACAGGGTCGGGCACTGAAGCTTTCTTT. Translating gives CASSLAPTGSGTEAFF.

Concerning this clonotype itself: This sequence may be a read error, since a much larger clone differs from it by one base. This rearrangement joins TRBV12-3 or TRBV12-4 to TRBJ1-3; D gene uncertain. V was pared by 8 bases and J by 6 bases, with 8 bases between. The CDR3 length is 11 residues. CDR3 in DNA: TGTGCCAGCCGCCCTAAAAACACCATATATTTT. Its protein product is CASRPKNTIYF.

In this sample, this clonotype turned up a few times. The chain employs TRBV12-3 or TRBV12-4 and TRBJ1-5; unclear D gene. There are 15 residues in the CDR3. Trimming cost V 4 bases and J 7 bases, with 17 bases left between them. The CDR3 here is CASSSSPSGKQPQHF. The DNA for the CDR3 is TGTGCCAGCAGTTCTTCCCCTTCTGGGAAACAGCCCCAGCATTTT.

As for this clonotype: The junction differs from germline at one of its ends, possibly a read error. The CDR3 loop is CASTLAGAFNEQLF. The CDR3 DNA sequence: TGTGCCAGCACCTTAGCGGGAGCTTTCAATGAGCAGCTCTTC. V is TRBV11-2 and J is TRBJ2-1, with TRBD2 matching over 9 bases. Germline V gene sequence: CDR1 SGHAT, CDR2 FQNNGV. The CDR3 totals 14 residues.

This chain joins TRBV5-4 and TRBJ1-4, with D unresolved. The CDR3 covers 18 residues. Between the trimmed V and J ends, which lost 4 bases and 5 bases, there was a span of 24 bases. Germline CDR1 and CDR2: SGHNT and YYREEE (reference sequence). The CDR3 loop reads CASSLRPPSRLVNEKLFF. The CDR3 coding sequence is TGTGCCAGCAGCCTCCGGCCCCCATCCAGACTGGTGAATGAAAAACTGTTTTTT.

V usage is TRBV5-6 and J usage is TRBJ1-1, with 9 bases aligning to TRBD1. V lost 4 bases to trimming and J lost 12 bases; unmatched junction nucleotides: 10. This CDR3 comprises 13 residues. Germline CDR1 is SGHDT and CDR2 is YYEEEE. The DNA of the CDR3 is TGTGCCAGCAGCCCAAACAGGGGGCCGGAAACTTTCTTT. This sequence encodes CASSPNRGPETFF.

Note on this clonotype: A much more abundant neighbour one base away suggests this may be a read error. The V gene is TRBV4-2, the J gene TRBJ1-2; D call uncertain. Germline CDR1 is LGHNA and CDR2 is YNFKEQ. The CDR3 runs 16 residues. CDR3 coding DNA: TGTGCCAGCAGCCAAGTATCGGATGGAGCTAAATATGGCTACACCTTC. This gives the protein CASSQVSDGAKYGYTF.

The chain uses TRBV12-5 and TRBJ2-7, with 12 bases that match TRBD2. The germline CDR1 and CDR2 sequences are LGHNT and FRNRAP. The CDR3 length is 15 residues. The trim removed 7 bases at V and 4 bases at J, leaving 8 bases unmatched. The CDR3 sequence: CASALGGTSGYEQYF. CDR3 DNA sequence: TGTGCTAGTGCTCTGGGGGGGACTAGCGGGTACGAGCAGTACTTC.

This clonotype was found many times. V and J are TRBV12-3 or TRBV12-4 and TRBJ2-5, with 7 bases fitting TRBD1. This CDR3 is 13 amino acids long. After removal of 7 bases from V and 5 bases from J, the junction contained 7 bases not matched to a gene. In nucleotides, the CDR3 is TGTGCCAGCACCAAAGGGGGCTGGGAGACCCAGTACTTC. As protein: CASTKGGWETQYF.

On this clonotype itself: Just one base apart from a much larger clone, this may be a read error. This chain joins TRBV6-5 and TRBJ2-1; D may be TRBD2 (5 bases). Trimming removed 7 bases at V and 4 bases at J, with 23 bases between. From germline, CDR1 is MNHEY and CDR2 SVGAGI. The CDR3 consists of 17 residues. As DNA, the CDR3 is TGTGCCAGCACCACCTTCGGAAGTGCGGGCTCGTACAATGAGCAGTTCTTC. This sequence encodes CASTTFGSAGSYNEQFF.

Details on this clonotype: This may come from a read error, since a much larger clone is one base off. V usage is TRBV6-6 and J usage is TRBJ1-2; 9 positions agree with TRBD1. Per germline, CDR1 MNHNY and CDR2 SVGAGI (reference sequence). The CDR3 is 14 residues long. The CDR3 loop reads CVSSHSGQGYGYTF. The DNA of the CDR3 is TGTGTCAGCAGTCACTCGGGACAGGGTTATGGCTACACCTTC.

The J gene is TRBJ2-5, the V gene TRBV6-6; D is unclear. Deletions cut 4 bases from V and 4 bases from J, with 13 bases between. Germline V gene sequence: CDR1 MNHNY, CDR2 SVGAGI (reference sequence). CDR3 length: 14 residues. The CDR3 sequence is CASSSSRIGETQYF. CDR3 in DNA: TGTGCCAGCAGTTCCTCCAGGATCGGAGAGACCCAGTACTTC.

CDR3: CASSPTSGSSEQYF. CDR3 nucleotides: TGTGCCAGCAGTCCGACTAGCGGGAGTAGTGAGCAGTACTTC. The rearrangement uses TRBV12-3 or TRBV12-4 and TRBJ2-7, with 12 bases fitting TRBD2. J lost 7 bases, V lost 5 bases, and 6 bases had no gene match. This CDR3 comprises 14 residues.

For this clonotype: A much larger clone is a single base away; this may be a read error. The chain employs TRBV5-1 and TRBJ1-2; 7 positions agree with TRBD1. With 3 bases clipped from V and 4 bases from J, the junction kept 18 bases outside the gene matches. There are 18 residues in the CDR3. Per the germline V gene, CDR1 is SGHRS and CDR2 is YFSETQ. The CDR3 nucleotides are TGCGCCAGCAGCTCGGGTACTCCGACCGGGACAGTCCGCTATGGCTACACCTTC. Amino acids: CASSSGTPTGTVRYGYTF.

As regards this clonotype: Being one base from a much bigger clone, this may be a read error. V is TRBV29-1 and J is TRBJ2-7; TRBD1 aligns across 9 bases. From germline, CDR1 is SQVTM and CDR2 ANQGSEA. The CDR3 totals 13 residues. The CDR3 sequence is CSVVDRGIRELYF. The CDR3 region has the DNA TGCAGCGTCGTTGACAGGGGGATTCGCGAGCTGTACTTC.

Comments on this clonotype: The CDR3 ends on some other residue instead of the conserved phenylalanine or tryptophan, so this is likely a read error. The chain couples TRBV12-5 to TRBJ2-3, with 9 bases fitting TRBD1. The CDR3 is 16 residues long. The germline CDR1 and CDR2 sequences are LGHNT and FRNRAP. With 6 bases clipped from V and 2 bases from J, the junction kept 9 bases outside the gene matches. The CDR3 loop is CASGRTGQGTTDTQYL. In nucleotides, the CDR3 is TGTGCTAGTGGCCGAACCGGACAGGGGACCACAGATACGCAGTATTTA.

This clonotype was observed at least ten times. The V gene is TRBV29-1, the J gene TRBJ2-7, with D perhaps TRBD2 (7 bases). CDR3 length equals 14 residues. Germline CDR1 is SQVTM and CDR2 is ANQGSEA. Trimming removed 5 bases from V and 2 bases from J, with 16 bases in between. CDR3 protein: CSVTRGGVAYEQYF. In nucleotides, the CDR3 is TGCAGCGTTACCCGAGGGGGGGTAGCCTACGAGCAGTACTTC.

The chain is built from TRBV9 and TRBJ2-1; the match to TRBD2 covers 11 bases. The germline V gene has CDR1 SGDLS and CDR2 YYNGEE. Unmatched junction bases numbered 3, after V lost 0 bases and J lost 7 bases. The CDR3 is made up of 15 amino acids. CDR3 nucleotides: TGTGCCAGCAGCGTAGGGCTAGCGGGAGGAAATGAGCAGTTCTTC. The encoded protein is CASSVGLAGGNEQFF.

With regard to this clonotype: A much bigger clone sits one base away, suggesting this may be a read error. This chain uses TRBV4-3 with TRBJ2-3; D tentatively reads TRBD1 or TRBD2 (5 bases each). The ends were cut back, 4 bases at V and 4 bases at J, with 15 bases in the middle. Germline CDR1 LGHNA, CDR2 YSLEER. The CDR3 has 15 amino acids. The CDR3 region has the DNA TGCGCCAGCAGCCTTCTTTGGGGGAACGCAGATACGCAGTATTTT. As protein: CASSLLWGNADTQYF.

The chain combines TRBV10-3 with TRBJ2-1; D remains unclear. V lost 3 bases to trimming and J lost 6 bases, with 15 bases between them. The germline V gene has CDR1 ENHRY and CDR2 SYGVKD. This CDR3 is built from 15 residues. CDR3 region: CAISDRTAAGNEQFF. The CDR3 region has the DNA TGTGCCATCAGTGATCGGACGGCCGCCGGCAATGAGCAGTTCTTC.

The chain uses TRBV5-1 and TRBJ2-1; possibly TRBD2 for D (7 bases). The CDR3 has 16 amino acids. The germline CDR1 and CDR2 sequences are SGHRS and YFSETQ. Trimming pared 2 bases from V and 4 bases from J, leaving 16 bases between. DNA of the CDR3: TGCGCCAGCAGCTTAGTAGGGGGAGGGCCGTACAATGAGCAGTTCTTC. Protein: CASSLVGGGPYNEQFF.

This clonotype was recorded a few times. The chain joins TRBV11-2 to TRBJ1-1; D unclear. CDR3 length equals 13 residues. CDR1 and CDR2 (germline): SGHAT, FQNNGV. The V and J ends lost 3 bases and 1 base respectively, with 6 bases between them. The CDR3 reads CASSFGKNTEAFF. Here the CDR3 DNA reads TGTGCCAGCAGCTTCGGCAAGAACACTGAAGCTTTCTTT.

This chain connects TRBV7-3 to TRBJ2-5; D unclear. The V end lost 0 bases, the J end lost 2 bases, and 10 bases lay between the germline ends. The CDR3 runs 15 residues. Looked up from germline, CDR1 is SGHTA and CDR2 is FQGTGA. The CDR3 loop is CASSLTFGPQETQYF. DNA for the CDR3: TGTGCCAGCAGCTTAACGTTCGGCCCTCAAGAGACCCAGTACTTC.